The 10 T cell receptor beta chains listed next were all sequenced from one sample in a study of blood T cell repertoires in COVID-19. TCRdb's table, derived via immunoSEQ multiplex PCR, lists solely in-frame clones and lacks some. This sample carries more than 300,000 clones, 85% to 90% of them seen once, and the ten largest clones take more than 0.95%. The specimen was PBMCs or T cells enriched from blood (not recorded which). The source of these receptors is a woman aged 18-30 years who had recovered from COVID-19.

The V gene is TRBV12-5, the J gene TRBJ2-7; no reliable D call. In germline, CDR1 is LGHNT, CDR2 FRNRAP. The CDR3 is 16 residues long. Trimming cost V 3 bases and J 0 bases, with 15 bases left between them. CDR3 DNA: TGTGCTAGTGGTTTCCTGCGCGGCCCTAGCTCCTACGAGCAGTACTTC. Encoded protein: CASGFLRGPSSYEQYF.

The V gene is TRBV4-2, the J gene TRBJ2-5, with D perhaps matching TRBD1 (6 bases). V dropped 2 bases and J dropped 0 bases, with 7 bases sitting between them. The CDR3 is made up of 14 amino acids. Germline assignment: CDR1 LGHNA and CDR2 YNFKEQ. The chain's CDR3 is CASSQWDNQETQYF. The CDR3 bases are TGTGCCAGCAGCCAATGGGACAACCAAGAGACCCAGTACTTC.

J is TRBJ2-7 and V is TRBV10-2, with 7 bases aligning to TRBD1. CDR1 and CDR2 from the germline V gene are WSHSY and SAAADI. The CDR3 loop spans 15 amino acids. V lost 0 bases to trimming and J lost 3 bases; unmatched junction nucleotides: 5. CDR3 protein: CASSESTGANYEQYF. CDR3 DNA: TGCGCCAGCAGTGAGTCTACAGGGGCCAACTACGAGCAGTACTTC.

The CDR3 sequence: CASKKGAGRTDTQYF. CDR3 nucleotide sequence: TGTGCCAGCAAGAAAGGGGCAGGGCGCACAGATACGCAGTATTTT. V and J are TRBV5-8 and TRBJ2-3, with TRBD1 as a possible D gene (5 bases). The germline CDR1 and CDR2 sequences are SGHTS and YDEGEE. Trimming took 6 bases from V and 1 from J, leaving 15 bases between them. The CDR3 runs 15 residues.

This clone came up once. This chain connects TRBV3-1 (or the pseudogene TRBV3-2) to TRBJ2-4, with a possible D match to TRBD2 (6 bases). CDR1 LGHDT and CDR2 YNNKEL come from the germline V gene (reference sequence). The CDR3 totals 17 residues. V lost 4 bases and J 0 bases, leaving 16 bases between the germline ends. The chain's CDR3 is CASSPALGGRAKNIQYF. CDR3 nucleotide sequence: TGTGCCAGCAGCCCTGCTCTGGGGGGTAGAGCCAAAAACATTCAGTACTTC.

V gene TRBV6-2 or TRBV6-3 combines with J gene TRBJ1-5; D unresolved. CDR1 is MNHEY, CDR2 SVGEGT, per germline. Between the trimmed V and J ends, which lost 6 bases and 1 base, there was a span of 16 bases. CDR3 length: 16 amino acids. This CDR3 reads CASSLLTGVSNQPQHF. The CDR3 DNA reads as TGTGCCAGCAGCCTCTTGACGGGTGTCAGCAATCAGCCCCAGCATTTT.

The gene calls are TRBV7-9 and TRBJ2-3; 7 bases agree with TRBD2. Trimming took 1 base from V and 2 from J; bases not matched to a gene: 6. The germline V gene encodes CDR1 SEHNR and CDR2 FQNEAQ (reference sequence). The CDR3 runs 16 residues. The CDR3 region is CASSLVGGGDTDTQYF. As DNA, the CDR3 is TGTGCCAGCAGCTTAGTGGGCGGGGGAGACACAGATACGCAGTATTTT.

This clone was seen repeatedly, ten times or more. This chain links TRBV15 with TRBJ1-2; 9 bases map to TRBD1. The germline V gene encodes CDR1 LNHNV and CDR2 YYDKDF (reference sequence). This CDR3 has 17 residues. Trimming cost V 4 bases and J 4 bases; bases outside gene matches: 13. CDR3 loop: CATSMGGEQGAVYGYTF. CDR3 sequence (DNA): TGTGCCACCAGCATGGGGGGGGAACAGGGGGCAGTCTATGGCTACACCTTC.

The J gene is TRBJ1-5, the V gene TRBV6-1; 8 nucleotides agree with TRBD1. Trimming took 7 bases from V and 9 from J; bases not matched to a gene: 5. Germline V gene sequence: CDR1 MNHNS, CDR2 SASEGT. The CDR3 is 12 amino acids. In nucleotides, the CDR3 is TGTGCCAGCACGAAAGGACAGGGGCCCCAGCATTTT. Translating it yields CASTKGQGPQHF.

This clone showed up just once. Compared with germline, one end of the junction differs, possibly owing to a read error. The J gene is TRBJ2-2, the V gene TRBV7-7; TRBD1 aligns across 9 bases. CDR1 and CDR2 from the germline V gene are SSHAT and FNYEAQ (reference sequence). There are 15 residues in the CDR3. The DNA for the CDR3 is TGTGCTAGCAGCCTAGACAGGGGGGACACCGGGGAGCTGTTTTTT. Residues: CASSLDRGDTGELFF.